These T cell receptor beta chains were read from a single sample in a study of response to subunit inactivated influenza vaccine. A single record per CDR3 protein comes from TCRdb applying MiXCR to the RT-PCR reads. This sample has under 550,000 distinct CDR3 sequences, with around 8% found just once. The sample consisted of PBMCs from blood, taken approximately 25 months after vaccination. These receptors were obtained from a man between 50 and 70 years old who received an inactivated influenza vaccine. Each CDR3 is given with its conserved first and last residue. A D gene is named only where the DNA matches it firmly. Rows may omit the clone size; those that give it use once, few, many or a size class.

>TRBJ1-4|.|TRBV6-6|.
TGTGCCAGCAGTTACGAGGAACCCGCAAAACTGTTTTTT
CASSYEEPAKLFF
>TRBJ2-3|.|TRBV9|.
TGTGCCAGCAGCGTAGAGCAGAAGTCGAGCACAGATACGCAGTATTTT
CASSVEQKSSTDTQYF
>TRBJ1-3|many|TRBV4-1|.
TGCGCCAGCAGCCCCCAGACAGGAAGCTATGGAAACACCATATATTTT
CASSPQTGSYGNTIYF
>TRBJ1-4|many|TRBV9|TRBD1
TGTGCCAGCAGCGTTGATGACAGGGGGTATCGAGTAGGACTGTTTTTT
CASSVDDRGYRVGLFF
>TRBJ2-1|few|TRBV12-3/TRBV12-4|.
TGTGCCAGCAGTTTACAGGTCACGGTGGCGGGGAACGAGCAGTTCTTC
CASSLQVTVAGNEQFF
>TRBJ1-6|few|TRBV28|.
TGTGCCAGCAGTTTAAGGGCGGGGGGTATTGATTCACCCCTCCACTTT
CASSLRAGGIDSPLHF
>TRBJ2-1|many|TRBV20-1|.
TGCAGTGCTCAGCCAGTCCACTCCTACAATGAGCAGTTCTTC
CSAQPVHSYNEQFF
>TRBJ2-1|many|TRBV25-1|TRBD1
TGTGCCAGCCATCCTCGGGGGACAGGGTCTGGCAATGAGCAGTTCTTC
CASHPRGTGSGNEQFF
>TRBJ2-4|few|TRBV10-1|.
TGCGCCAGCAGTGACGGACTCGAAAACATTCAGTACTTC
CASSDGLENIQYF
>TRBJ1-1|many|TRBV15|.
TGTGCCACCAGCCCTCGTTTAGGACTTACGAACACTGAAGCTTTCTTT
CATSPRLGLTNTEAFF
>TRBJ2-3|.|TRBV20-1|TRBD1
TGCAGTGCTAGAGTAAGGGACAGGCCGCCGGTTACGCAGTATTTT
CSARVRDRPPVTQYF
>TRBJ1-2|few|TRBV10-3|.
TGTGCCATCAGTGAGTCGAGGGGGGGCGCGACCTATGGCTACACCTTC
CAISESRGGATYGYTF
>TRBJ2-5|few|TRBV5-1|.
TGCGCCAGCAGCCCCTATGGGCAGGGGGGAGATCGAGGGGAGACCCAGTACTTC
CASSPYGQGGDRGETQYF
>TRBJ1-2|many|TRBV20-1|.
TGCAGTGCTACCCCCGGGGGAGGGGGCTATGGCTACACCTTC
CSATPGGGGYGYTF
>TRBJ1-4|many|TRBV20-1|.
TGCAGTGCTAGAAATCGGTCTCATGAGGGTCTAAGGAATGAAAAACTGTTTTTT
CSARNRSHEGLRNEKLFF
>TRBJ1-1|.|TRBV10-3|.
TGTGCCATCAGTGGGGGGGCCGGCACTGAAGCTTTCTTT
CAISGGAGTEAFF